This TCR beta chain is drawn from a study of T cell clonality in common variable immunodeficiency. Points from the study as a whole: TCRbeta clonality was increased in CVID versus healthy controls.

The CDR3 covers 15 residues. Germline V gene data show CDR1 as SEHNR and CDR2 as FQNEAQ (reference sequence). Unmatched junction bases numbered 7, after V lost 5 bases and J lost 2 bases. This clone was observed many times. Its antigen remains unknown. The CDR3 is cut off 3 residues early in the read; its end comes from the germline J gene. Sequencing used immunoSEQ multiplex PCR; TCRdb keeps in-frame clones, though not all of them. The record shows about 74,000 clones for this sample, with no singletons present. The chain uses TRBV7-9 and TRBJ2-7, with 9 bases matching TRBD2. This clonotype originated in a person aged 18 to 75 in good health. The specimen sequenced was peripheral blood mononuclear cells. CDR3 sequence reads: CASSRPTSGAYEQYF. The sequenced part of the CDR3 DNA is TGTGCCAGCAGCCGCCCGACTAGCGGAGCCTACGAG. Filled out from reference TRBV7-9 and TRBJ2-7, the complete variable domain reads DTGVSQNPRHKITKRGQNVTFRCDPISEHNRLYWYRQTLGQGPEFLTYFQNEAQLEKSRLLSDRFSAERPKGSFSTLEIQRTEQGDSAMYLCASSRPTSGAYEQYFGPGTRLTVT.